This TCR beta chain was identified in a study of blood T cell repertoires in COVID-19. Study at large: Researchers got acute and convalescent COVID-19 samples from the United States, Italy and Spain. Sources were T cells, B-cell-depleted T cells, or PBMCs; the material itself was cDNA or gDNA.

Original handling: Using reference gene primer amplification, nucleated cell counts were estimated. Generated by immunoSEQ multiplex PCR, the TCRdb table keeps only in-frame clones and is missing some. V and J calls and clone size are as listed in that table; D and trimming were resolved from the DNA. The data show 85,000 to 120,000 clones, over 55% seen once. The germline V gene has CDR1 MDHEN and CDR2 SYDVKM. The V gene lost 2 bases and the J gene lost 3 bases, with 8 bases spanning the gap. The CDR3 has 14 residues. This TCR came from a human donor with acute or convalescent COVID-19. The donor label of this sample is uncertain. The chain uses TRBV28 and TRBJ1-5; D might be TRBD1 (5 bases). Sample: peripheral blood. The CDR3 nucleotides are TGTGCCAGCAGTTTAGGAGGGGACAATCAGCCCCAGCATTTT. This sequence encodes CASSLGGDNQPQHF.